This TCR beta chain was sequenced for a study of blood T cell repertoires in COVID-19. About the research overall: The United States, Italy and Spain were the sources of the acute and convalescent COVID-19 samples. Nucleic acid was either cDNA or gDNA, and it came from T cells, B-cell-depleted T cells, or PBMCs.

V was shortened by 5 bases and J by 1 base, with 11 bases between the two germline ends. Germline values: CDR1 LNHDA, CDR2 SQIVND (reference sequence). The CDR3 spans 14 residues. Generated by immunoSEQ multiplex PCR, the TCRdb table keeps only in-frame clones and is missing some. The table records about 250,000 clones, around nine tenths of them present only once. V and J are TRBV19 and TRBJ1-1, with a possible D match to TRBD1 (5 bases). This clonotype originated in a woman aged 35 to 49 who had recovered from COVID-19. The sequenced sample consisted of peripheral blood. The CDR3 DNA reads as TGTGCCAGTAGTCCAGGGTGGGGGAACACTGAAGCTTTCTTT. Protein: CASSPGWGNTEAFF.